The 21 T cell receptor beta chains listed next were all sequenced from one sample in a study of T-cell reconstitution after alpha-beta-depleted transplantation in children. Unique molecular identifiers were used in preparing the TCRbeta library. Each CDR3 protein is one row after TCRdb ran MiXCR on the PCR reads. This sample has 280,000 or so distinct CDR3 sequences, with approximately 10% found just once. The material was peripheral blood, obtained 180 days after TCRalphabeta/CD19-depleted stem cell transplant. Source of these receptors: a male patient under 10 years old who had a stem cell transplant for chronic granulomatous disease, so the T cells may come from the graft donor.

This clonotype has a handful of counts. The chain is built from TRBV6-1 and TRBJ2-2, with a possible D match to TRBD1 (5 bases). The CDR3 totals 20 residues. V was trimmed by 4 bases and J by 0 bases, leaving 24 bases between them. The germline V gene encodes CDR1 MNHNS and CDR2 SASEGT. CDR3 bases: TGTGCCAGCAGTGTTTACTCTCCCCTTTTTAGGACAACGAACACCGGGGAGCTGTTTTTT. It yields the protein CASSVYSPLFRTTNTGELFF.

In regard to this clonotype: This sequence may be a read error, since a much larger clone differs from it by one base. J is TRBJ2-1 and V is TRBV25-1, with 7 nucleotides matching TRBD2. Germline lookup yields CDR1 MGHDK and CDR2 SYGVNS. The CDR3 is made up of 13 amino acids. The CDR3 sequence is CASIDHGGNEQLF. In nucleotides, the CDR3 is TGTGCCAGCATCGACCACGGGGGGAATGAGCAGTTGTTC.

This clonotype has ten or more counts. CDR3 bases: TGTGCCAGCAGCATAGCCGGGACAGGGGGCACAGATACGCAGTATTTT. Its protein is CASSIAGTGGTDTQYF. The chain joins TRBV6-2 or TRBV6-3 to TRBJ2-3; 10 bases fit TRBD1. From germline, CDR1 is MNHEY and CDR2 SVGEGT. Losses at the gene ends were 6 bases for V and 1 base for J; bases not matched to a gene: 7. The length of the CDR3 is 16 residues.

The chain links TRBV28 to TRBJ2-6; no clear D gene. With 0 bases removed from V and 4 bases from J, the gap between germline ends came to 1 base. The germline V gene has CDR1 MDHEN and CDR2 SYDVKM. This CDR3 region has 13 residues. CDR3 in amino acids: CASSLWGANVLTF. In DNA, the CDR3 is TGTGCCAGCAGTTTATGGGGGGCCAACGTCCTGACTTTC.

The chain links TRBV16 to TRBJ2-3; 7 bases agree with TRBD2. Looked up from germline, CDR1 is KGHSY and CDR2 is FQNENV. V shed 9 bases, J shed 1 base, and the junction held 16 bases outside the gene matches. The CDR3 runs 17 residues. The DNA of the CDR3 is TGTGCCAGGGGCTCCGGTTTACTGGCGGGGGGCACAGATACGCAGTATTTT. Amino acid sequence: CARGSGLLAGGTDTQYF.

In this sample, this clonotype turned up many times. The rearrangement uses TRBV7-9 and TRBJ2-7; TRBD2 aligns across 10 bases. In germline, CDR1 is SEHNR, CDR2 FQNEAQ (reference sequence). There are 16 residues in the CDR3. Trimming took 1 base from V and 3 from J; bases not matched to a gene: 6. The CDR3 loop reads CASSLGEAGGIYEQYF. CDR3 bases: TGTGCCAGCAGCTTAGGGGAAGCGGGAGGGATCTACGAGCAGTACTTC.

The genes are TRBV24-1 and TRBJ2-3, with TRBD2 identical over 11 bases. V shed 3 bases and J 3 bases; nucleotides not matched to a gene: 13. The germline gives CDR1 KGHDR, CDR2 SFDVKD. The CDR3 is 19 amino acids. The CDR3 here is CATSDTSGRRSSGTDTQYF. In nucleotides, the CDR3 is TGTGCCACCAGTGATACTAGCGGGAGAAGAAGTTCGGGTACAGATACGCAGTATTTT.

This clonotype was seen ten or more times. This chain connects TRBV9 to TRBJ2-2; possible D gene TRBD1, 5 bases. V was trimmed by 5 bases and J by 5 bases, leaving 13 bases between them. Germline loops: CDR1 SGDLS, CDR2 YYNGEE. The CDR3 has 14 amino acids. This chain's CDR3 is CASSDDRGTGELFF. The CDR3 DNA reads TGTGCCAGCAGTGACGACAGAGGAACCGGGGAGCTGTTTTTT.

Ten or more counts support this clonotype. The V call is TRBV4-1, the J call TRBJ2-1; the match to TRBD2 covers 10 bases. This CDR3 has 17 amino acids. Trimming at V came to 0 bases and at J to 10 bases, leaving 12 bases not matched to a gene. Germline V gene sequence: CDR1 MGHRA, CDR2 YSYEKL. CDR3 nucleotides: TGCGCCAGCAGCCAAGAGGAGGCTAGCGGGAGACAGGAAGAGCAGTTCTTC. Translation: CASSQEEASGRQEEQFF.

CDR3 protein: CASSLDGGAYEQYF. The CDR3 coding sequence is TGTGCCAGCAGCTTGGATGGGGGGGCCTACGAGCAGTACTTC. The V and J genes are TRBV11-2 and TRBJ2-7; 7 bases agree with TRBD2. The CDR3 runs 14 residues. Germline lookup yields CDR1 SGHAT and CDR2 FQNNGV. V lost 3 bases, J lost 2 bases, and 4 bases stayed unmatched.

This clonotype was picked up many times. The CDR3 DNA reads TGTGCCAGCTTAGGATTCCCGGACAGGGAAACTTTGGCCTATGGCTACACCTTC. It encodes CASLGFPDRETLAYGYTF. The chain carries TRBV28 and TRBJ1-2; 8 bases map to TRBD1. V shed 8 bases, J shed 4 bases, and the junction held 21 bases outside the gene matches. The CDR3 runs to 18 residues. Germline V CDR1 and CDR2: MDHEN, SYDVKM.

The sample holds a few counts of this clonotype. The V gene is TRBV7-2, the J gene TRBJ2-7; 10 nucleotides agree with TRBD1. With V trimmed by 1 base and J by 0 bases, 3 bases remained unmatched. The germline gives CDR1 SGHTA, CDR2 FQGNSA. CDR3 size: 16 residues. CDR3 residues: CASSLGDRGPSYEQYF. The CDR3 region has the DNA TGTGCCAGCAGCTTAGGGGACAGGGGACCCTCCTACGAGCAGTACTTC.

The rearrangement uses TRBV4-1 and TRBJ2-5; D uncertain. V was clipped by 0 bases and J by 7 bases, with 12 bases between them. The CDR3 runs 14 residues. Germline V gene data show CDR1 as MGHRA and CDR2 as YSYEKL. The CDR3 nucleotides are TGCGCCAGCAGCCAAGAACCCGGCGAGGTGACCCAGTACTTC. It yields the protein CASSQEPGEVTQYF.

This clonotype has a count of ten or more. The CDR3 sequence is CASTMGGAAEAFF. The CDR3 DNA reads as TGTGCCAGCACCATGGGGGGCGCGGCTGAAGCTTTCTTT. The V and J genes are TRBV12-3 or TRBV12-4 and TRBJ1-1; TRBD1 is a possible D gene (6 bases). The V end was cut by 7 bases, the J end by 6 bases, with 15 bases between. The CDR3 extends over 13 amino acids.

The rearrangement joins TRBV28 to TRBJ2-2; D unresolved. The CDR3 is 11 amino acids. The V and J ends lost 8 bases and 3 bases respectively, with 4 bases between them. Germline CDR1 is MDHEN and CDR2 is SYDVKM. The CDR3 protein is CASWDTGELFF. CDR3 sequence (DNA): TGTGCCAGCTGGGACACCGGGGAGCTGTTTTTT.

This clonotype was found many times. The chain carries TRBV5-1 and TRBJ1-3, with TRBD1 matching 8 bases. The junction had 6 bases not matched to a gene; V was cut back by 4 bases and J by 0 bases. The CDR3 contains 16 residues. Germline lookup yields CDR1 SGHRS and CDR2 YFSETQ. The CDR3 is CASSTGQARSGNTIYF. DNA of the CDR3: TGCGCCAGCAGCACGGGACAGGCACGCTCTGGAAACACCATATATTTT. The full variable domain, completed using reference TRBV5-1 and TRBJ1-3, is KAGVTQTPRYLIKTRGQQVTLSCSPISGHRSVSWYQQTPGQGLQFLFEYFSETQRNKGNFPGRFSGRQFSNSRSEMNVSTLELGDSALYLCASSTGQARSGNTIYFGEGSWLTVV.

This clonotype was recorded many times. Written as DNA, the CDR3 is TGTGCCAGCAGCCAACAGGGGCACAATGAGCAGTTCTTC. Translating gives CASSQQGHNEQFF. This chain links TRBV27 with TRBJ2-1, with TRBD1 matching 7 bases. Germline values: CDR1 MNHEY, CDR2 SMNVEV (reference sequence). Trimming at V came to 6 bases and at J to 5 bases, leaving 4 bases not matched to a gene. The CDR3 has 13 amino acids.

This clonotype occurred many times. The rearrangement uses TRBV20-1 and TRBJ1-1; no reliable D call. CDR3 size: 13 residues. CDR1 and CDR2 from the germline V gene are DFQATT and SNEGSKA (reference sequence). Between the trimmed V and J ends, which lost 6 bases and 1 base, there was a span of 12 bases. This chain's CDR3 is CSAEQNRNTEAFF. Written as DNA, the CDR3 is TGCAGTGCGGAACAGAATCGGAACACTGAAGCTTTCTTT.

This clonotype has just a few counts. The rearrangement joins TRBV14 to TRBJ1-2; TRBD1 matches at 10 bases. CDR1 is SGHDN and CDR2 is FVKESK in the germline V gene. The trim removed 3 bases at V and 4 bases at J, leaving 2 bases unmatched. The CDR3 has 14 amino acids. The CDR3 loop is CASSQTGGLYGYTF. Written as DNA, the CDR3 is TGTGCCAGCAGCCAGACAGGGGGCCTCTATGGCTACACCTTC.

This clonotype was counted ten times or more. The chain couples TRBV20-1 to TRBJ1-3, with D perhaps TRBD1 (6 bases). V lost 5 bases and J lost 2, with 13 bases in between. CDR1 and CDR2 from the germline V gene are DFQATT and SNEGSKA (reference sequence). The CDR3 runs to 14 residues. In nucleotides, the CDR3 is TGCAGTGCTGCACAGGGAACTCCTGGAAACACCATATATTTT. Translating gives CSAAQGTPGNTIYF.

The table lists this clonotype with many counts. The CDR3 nucleotides are TGTGCCAGCAGTATGATAGGTGAGCAGTTCTTC. As protein: CASSMIGEQFF. The chain employs TRBV12-3 or TRBV12-4 and TRBJ2-1; D remains unclear. This CDR3 is 11 amino acids long. V was shortened by 5 bases and J by 9 bases, with 8 bases between the two germline ends.